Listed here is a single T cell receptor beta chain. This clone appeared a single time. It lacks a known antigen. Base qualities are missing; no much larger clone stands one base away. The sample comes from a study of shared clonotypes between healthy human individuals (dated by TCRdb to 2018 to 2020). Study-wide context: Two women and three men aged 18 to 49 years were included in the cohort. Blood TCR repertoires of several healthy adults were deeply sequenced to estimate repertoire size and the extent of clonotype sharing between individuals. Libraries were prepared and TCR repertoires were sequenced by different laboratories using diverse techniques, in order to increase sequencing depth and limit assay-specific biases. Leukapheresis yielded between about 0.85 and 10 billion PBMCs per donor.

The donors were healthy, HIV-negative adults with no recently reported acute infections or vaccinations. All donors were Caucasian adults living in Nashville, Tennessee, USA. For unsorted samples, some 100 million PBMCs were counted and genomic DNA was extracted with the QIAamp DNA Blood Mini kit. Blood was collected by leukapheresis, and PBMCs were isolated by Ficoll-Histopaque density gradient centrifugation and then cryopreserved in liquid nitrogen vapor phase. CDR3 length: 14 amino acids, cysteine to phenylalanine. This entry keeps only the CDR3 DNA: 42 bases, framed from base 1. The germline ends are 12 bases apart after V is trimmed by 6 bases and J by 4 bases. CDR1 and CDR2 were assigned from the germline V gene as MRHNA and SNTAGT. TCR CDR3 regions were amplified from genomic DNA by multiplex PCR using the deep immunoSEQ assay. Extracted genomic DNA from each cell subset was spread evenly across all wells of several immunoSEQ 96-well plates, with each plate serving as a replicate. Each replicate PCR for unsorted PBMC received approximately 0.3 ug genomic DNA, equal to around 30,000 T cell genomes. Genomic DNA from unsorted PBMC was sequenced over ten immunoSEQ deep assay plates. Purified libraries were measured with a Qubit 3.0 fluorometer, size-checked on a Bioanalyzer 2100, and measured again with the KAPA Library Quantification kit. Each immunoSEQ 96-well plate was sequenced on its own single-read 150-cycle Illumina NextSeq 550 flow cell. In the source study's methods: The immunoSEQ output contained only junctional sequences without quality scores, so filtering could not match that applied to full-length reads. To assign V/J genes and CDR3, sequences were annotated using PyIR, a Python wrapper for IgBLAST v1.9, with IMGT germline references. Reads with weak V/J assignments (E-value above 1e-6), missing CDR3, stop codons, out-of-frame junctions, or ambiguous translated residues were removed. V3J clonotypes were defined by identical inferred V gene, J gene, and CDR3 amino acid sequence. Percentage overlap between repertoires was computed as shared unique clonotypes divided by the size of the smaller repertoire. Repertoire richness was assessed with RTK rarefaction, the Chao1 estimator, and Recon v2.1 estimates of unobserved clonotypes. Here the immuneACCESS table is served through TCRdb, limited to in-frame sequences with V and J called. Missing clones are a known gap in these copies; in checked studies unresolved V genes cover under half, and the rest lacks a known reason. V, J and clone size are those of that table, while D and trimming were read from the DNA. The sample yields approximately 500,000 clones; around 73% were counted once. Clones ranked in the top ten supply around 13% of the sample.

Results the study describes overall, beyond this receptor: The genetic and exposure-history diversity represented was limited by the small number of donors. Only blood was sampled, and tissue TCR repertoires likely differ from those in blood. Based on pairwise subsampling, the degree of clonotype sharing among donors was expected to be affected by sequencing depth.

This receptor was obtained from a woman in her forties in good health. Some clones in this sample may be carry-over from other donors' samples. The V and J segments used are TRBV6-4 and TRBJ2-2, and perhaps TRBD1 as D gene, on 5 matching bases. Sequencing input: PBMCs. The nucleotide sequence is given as TGTGCCAGCAGCCCGTTGACAGTCACCGGGGAGCTGTTTTTT. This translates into CASSPLTVTGELFF.